This TCR beta chain was profiled in a study of cytomegalovirus exposure and HLA in healthy donors. Both 60 Vbeta primers and 13 Jbeta primers went into the PCR. The data were produced by immunoSEQ multiplex PCR, yet TCRdb's version contains in-frame clones alone and is incomplete. The sample is made up of fewer than 200,000 clones, and the top ten hold approximately 6.4% of it. Of note for this clone: Its cognate antigen is unknown.

Overall study findings and caveats: A later analysis found most CMV-associated TCR beta chains apparently HLA-restricted. Most TCR sequences showed up rarely, but some public TCRs showed up in many donors. It was shown in a later analysis that HLA-associated TCR beta chains were more clonally expanded than other, equally common chains.

From germline, CDR1 is SGHRS and CDR2 YFSETQ. CDR3 length equals 16 residues. V dropped 0 bases and J dropped 4; count of bases not matched to a gene: 6. The TCR sequence derives from a man younger than 45 in good health and CMV-seronegative. Sequencing was performed on PBMCs. The V and J genes are TRBV5-1 and TRBJ2-3, with 9 positions matching TRBD2. CDR3 amino acids: CASSLGGGGAADTQYF. CDR3 in DNA: TGCGCCAGCAGCTTGGGCGGCGGGGGGGCCGCAGATACGCAGTATTTT.